The 21 T cell receptor beta chains listed next were all sequenced from one sample in a study of blood T cell repertoires in COVID-19. Clones were read by immunoSEQ multiplex PCR, and TCRdb kept only the in-frame ones, dropping some. The sample shows about 280,000 clones, about nine tenths of them seen only once. Specimen: peripheral blood. The origin of the receptors is a woman aged 30 to 39 with COVID-19, enrolled during active disease.

The chain uses TRBV5-1 and TRBJ2-3, with 9 nucleotides matching TRBD2. Germline CDR1 reads SGHRS; CDR2 reads YFSETQ. The CDR3 extends over 16 amino acids. After removal of 5 bases from V and 0 bases from J, the junction contained 7 bases not matched to a gene. The DNA of the CDR3 is TGCGCCAGCAGTCCTTTAGCGGGGGCTAGCACAGATACGCAGTATTTT. Translated: CASSPLAGASTDTQYF.

The chain uses TRBV4-1 and TRBJ1-2; D possibly corresponds to TRBD1 (6 bases). The CDR3 has 17 residues. Germline loops: CDR1 MGHRA, CDR2 YSYEKL. Trimming removed 0 bases at V and 0 bases at J, with 14 bases between. The chain's CDR3 is CASSQDEDRYPNYGYTF. The CDR3 DNA sequence: TGCGCCAGCAGCCAAGATGAAGACAGGTATCCTAACTATGGCTACACCTTC.

The chain employs TRBV6-4 and TRBJ2-3, with D possibly being TRBD2 (6 bases). The CDR3 is made up of 14 amino acids. V was cut by 2 bases and J by 3 bases, with 9 bases left in between. Germline V gene lookup returns CDR1 MRHNA and CDR2 SNTAGT. This chain's CDR3 is CASSDRGGTDTQYF. Here the CDR3 DNA reads TGTGCCAGCAGTGACCGCGGAGGGACAGATACGCAGTATTTT.

The chain recombines TRBV6-1 with TRBJ1-1; tentative D call: TRBD1 (5 bases). V lost 2 bases to trimming and J lost 3 bases, with 13 bases between them. The CDR3 has 15 amino acids. Germline CDR1 reads MNHNS; CDR2 reads SASEGT. The CDR3, as DNA: TGTGCCAGCAGTGAACATAGGGTCAGGGACACTGAAGCTTTCTTT. As protein: CASSEHRVRDTEAFF.

The chain couples TRBV18 to TRBJ2-1, with TRBD2 matching 13 bases. The ends lost 4 bases at V and 9 bases at J; junction bases unmatched: 9. In germline, CDR1 is KGHSH, CDR2 LQKENI. The CDR3 covers 16 residues. The CDR3, as DNA: TGTGCCAGCTCACTCCTTGGACTAGCGGGAGAAAGTGAGCAGTTCTTC. It yields the protein CASSLLGLAGESEQFF.

The chain carries TRBV7-9 and TRBJ1-2; TRBD1 matches 7 bases. The CDR3 is 15 amino acids. V was pared by 4 bases and J by 5 bases, with 10 bases of the junction left unmatched. Germline CDR1 SEHNR, CDR2 FQNEAQ (reference sequence). CDR3 region: CASSWADRAWYGYTF. The CDR3, as DNA: TGTGCCAGCAGCTGGGCCGACAGGGCATGGTATGGCTACACCTTC.

The chain uses TRBV5-1 and TRBJ1-2; TRBD1 aligns across 10 bases. The CDR3 loop spans 15 amino acids. Germline values: CDR1 SGHRS, CDR2 YFSETQ. V shed 0 bases, J shed 3 bases, and the junction held 2 bases outside the gene matches. CDR3 region: CASSLDGTGDYGYTF. For the CDR3, the DNA is TGCGCCAGCAGCTTGGATGGGACAGGGGACTATGGCTACACCTTC.

V gene TRBV10-3 combines with J gene TRBJ2-7, with 8 bases fitting TRBD1. This CDR3 has 14 residues. With V trimmed by 5 bases and J by 4 bases, 7 bases remained unmatched. Germline CDR1 ENHRY, CDR2 SYGVKD. The CDR3 nucleotides read TGTGCCATCAGTACCGGGACAGGAGTGTACGAGCAGTACTTC. The encoded protein is CAISTGTGVYEQYF.

This chain uses TRBV20-1 with TRBJ2-7; a weak D match, TRBD2 (6 bases). This CDR3 spans 11 amino acids. V was trimmed by 6 bases and J by 7 bases, leaving 13 bases between them. The germline CDR1 and CDR2 sequences are DFQATT and SNEGSKA (reference sequence). This chain's CDR3 is CSALKREEQYF. The CDR3 DNA follows: TGCAGTGCCTTAAAACGGGAGGAGCAGTACTTC.

The chain employs TRBV9 and TRBJ2-1; the D is unclear. The V gene lost 4 bases and the J gene lost 0 bases, with 11 bases spanning the gap. CDR3 length: 15 residues. Germline assignment: CDR1 SGDLS and CDR2 YYNGEE. Here the CDR3 DNA reads TGTGCCAGCAGCTTAAGTCTCAGCTCCTACAATGAGCAGTTCTTC. It specifies CASSLSLSSYNEQFF.

The chain links TRBV27 to TRBJ2-1; D not resolved. The germline V gene has CDR1 MNHEY and CDR2 SMNVEV (reference sequence). This CDR3 comprises 13 residues. The V gene lost 4 bases and the J gene lost 0 bases, with 4 bases spanning the gap. The CDR3 nucleotides are TGTGCCAGCAGTTCGGGCTCCTACAATGAGCAGTTCTTC. Its translation: CASSSGSYNEQFF.

This clone was seen only a few times. The chain recombines TRBV6-1 with TRBJ1-1, with 9 bases matching TRBD1. V was pared by 3 bases and J by 7 bases, with 6 bases of the junction left unmatched. CDR1 and CDR2 (germline): MNHNS, SASEGT. The CDR3 is 14 residues long. For the CDR3, the DNA is TGTGCCAGCAGTGAGGACAGGGGTTTAGGTGAAGCTTTCTTT. Its protein product is CASSEDRGLGEAFF.

This chain connects TRBV18 to TRBJ2-7; TRBD1 might be the D (6 bases). Looked up from germline, CDR1 is KGHSH and CDR2 is LQKENI. V was trimmed by 2 bases and J by 5 bases, leaving 16 bases between them. The CDR3 has 15 amino acids. CDR3 in amino acids: CASSPKQGQIHEQYF. The CDR3, as DNA: TGTGCCAGCTCACCAAAACAAGGACAGATCCACGAGCAGTACTTC.

The V and J genes are TRBV18 and TRBJ2-2; D is possibly TRBD1 (6 bases). CDR1 and CDR2 from the germline V gene are KGHSH and LQKENI. The CDR3 has 16 residues. Trimming removed 2 bases at V and 4 bases at J, with 14 bases between. The CDR3 DNA reads TGTGCCAGCTCACCAGGGACACCCAGGGGCACCGGGGAGCTGTTTTTT. Protein sequence: CASSPGTPRGTGELFF.

This clone has a handful of counts. The J gene is TRBJ1-5, the V gene TRBV14, with 12 bases that match TRBD1. CDR1 and CDR2 from the germline V gene are SGHDN and FVKESK. This CDR3 comprises 17 residues. Trimming at V came to 1 base and at J to 8 bases, leaving 9 bases not matched to a gene. CDR3: CASSQAGTGGYREPQHF. CDR3 coding DNA: TGTGCCAGCAGCCAAGCTGGGACAGGGGGCTACCGTGAGCCCCAGCATTTT.

CDR3 nucleotide sequence: TGTGCCAGTGTCCGGCGGGGCTTACTGAACACTGAAGCTTTCTTT. It codes for CASVRRGLLNTEAFF. The chain uses TRBV19 and TRBJ1-1; weak D call: TRBD1 (5 bases). Germline V CDR1 and CDR2: LNHDA, SQIVND (reference sequence). This CDR3 comprises 15 residues. Trimming removed 8 bases at V and 0 bases at J, with 16 bases between. The full variable domain, rest sourced from reference TRBV19 and TRBJ1-1, is DGGITQSPKYLFRKEGQNVTLSCEQNLNHDAMYWYRQDPGQGLRLIYYSQIVNDFQKGDIAEGYSVSREKKESFPLTVTSAQKNPTAFYLCASVRRGLLNTEAFFGQGTRLTVV.

This clone was observed a single time. The chain is built from TRBV7-3 and TRBJ2-5; no clear D. The CDR3 has 13 amino acids. V lost 5 bases, J lost 2 bases, and 9 bases lay in between. Germline CDR1 SGHTA, CDR2 FQGTGA. This CDR3 is CASSRSRQETQYF. The CDR3 nucleotides are TGTGCCAGCAGCCGTAGCAGACAAGAGACCCAGTACTTC.

This chain uses TRBV12-3 or TRBV12-4 with TRBJ2-7, with D hard to call. The CDR3 is 12 residues long. Trimming pared 3 bases from V and 7 bases from J, leaving 10 bases between. As DNA, the CDR3 is TGTGCCAGCAGTTTGTCTGGGCTTGAGCAGTACTTC. Translating gives CASSLSGLEQYF.

The V gene is TRBV7-6, the J gene TRBJ2-3; 9 bases are shared with TRBD2. This CDR3 comprises 15 residues. J lost 5 bases, V lost 4 bases, and 7 bases had no gene match. The germline gives CDR1 SGHVS, CDR2 FNYEAQ. CDR3 DNA: TGTGCCAGCAGCTACCAGGGACTAGCCATAGATACGCAGTATTTT. Translated: CASSYQGLAIDTQYF. Full variable domain (outside the CDR3, taken from reference TRBV7-6 and TRBJ2-3): GAGVSQSPRYKVTKRGQDVALRCDPISGHVSLYWYRQALGQGPEFLTYFNYEAQQDKSGLPNDRFSAERPEGSISTLTIQRTEQRDSAMYRCASSYQGLAIDTQYFGPGTRLTVL.

The chain has TRBV29-1 and TRBJ1-5, with TRBD1 as a possible D gene (5 bases). This CDR3 spans 13 amino acids. Germline assignment: CDR1 SQVTM and CDR2 ANQGSEA. Trimming pared 7 bases from V and 1 base from J, leaving 11 bases between. CDR3 protein: CSASGASNQPQHF. CDR3 DNA sequence: TGCAGCGCAAGCGGGGCAAGCAATCAGCCCCAGCATTTT.

The chain links TRBV4-1 to TRBJ1-1, with D unclear. The CDR3 sequence is 13 residues long. The V gene lost 4 bases and the J gene lost 4 bases, with 10 bases spanning the gap. Germline CDR1 MGHRA, CDR2 YSYEKL. The CDR3 is CASSPPGSTEAFF. CDR3 coding DNA: TGCGCCAGCAGCCCCCCGGGGAGCACTGAAGCTTTCTTT.